The rows below give T cell receptor beta chains drawn from one sample of a study of low-dose radiotherapy and immunotherapy resistance in tumors. TCRdb recomputed calls from the reads with MiXCR, one row per CDR3 protein. The sample yields 35,000 to 50,000 distinct CDR3 sequences, around a third seen once. The source material was PBMCs, sampled before treatment. These receptors all stem from a male donor with gallbladder cancer. The CDR3 runs from the conserved cysteine through the conserved F or W. Each record gives: D gene, V gene, clone size, J gene, CDR3 protein, CDR3 DNA. D genes are given only for firm matches. Size values are once, few and many counts, or a class for expanded clones, and some rows have none.

D: TRBD2
V: TRBV19
size: many
J: TRBJ2-2
CDR3: CASSMGLAVTGELFF
DNA: TGTGCCAGTAGTATGGGCCTAGCGGTGACCGGGGAGCTGTTTTTT

D: TRBD2
V: TRBV30
size: .
J: TRBJ2-7
CDR3: CAWSGGTSGGYEQYF
DNA: TGTGCCTGGAGTGGTGGTACTAGCGGGGGCTACGAGCAGTACTTC

D: .
V: TRBV6-2/TRBV6-3
size: .
J: TRBJ2-1
CDR3: CASSEVELDYNEQFF
DNA: TGTGCCAGCAGTGAAGTGGAACTAGACTACAATGAGCAGTTCTTC

D: .
V: TRBV12-3/TRBV12-4
size: many
J: TRBJ2-3
CDR3: CASSTGPGTSTDTQYF
DNA: TGTGCCAGCAGTACAGGCCCCGGGACCAGCACAGATACGCAGTATTTT

D: .
V: TRBV5-1
size: many
J: TRBJ2-3
CDR3: CASSLLTDTQYF
DNA: TGCGCCAGCAGCTTGTTGACAGATACGCAGTATTTT

D: .
V: TRBV5-4
size: many
J: TRBJ2-7
CDR3: CASSLHKGADEQYF
DNA: TGTGCCAGCAGCTTGCATAAAGGGGCGGACGAGCAGTACTTC

D: .
V: TRBV5-5
size: few
J: TRBJ2-7
CDR3: CASSLEAGEQYF
DNA: TGTGCCAGCAGCTTGGAGGCAGGCGAGCAGTACTTC

D: .
V: TRBV29-1
size: .
J: TRBJ2-7
CDR3: CSVALGTGREQYF
DNA: TGCAGCGTCGCCCTCGGGACGGGTAGGGAGCAGTACTTC

D: .
V: TRBV2
size: many
J: TRBJ2-7
CDR3: CASSDVGGKQYF
DNA: TGTGCCAGCAGTGATGTGGGGGGCAAGCAGTACTTC

D: .
V: TRBV6-2/TRBV6-3
size: .
J: TRBJ2-3
CDR3: CASSYSLGTDTQYF
DNA: TGTGCCAGCAGTTACTCATTGGGCACAGATACGCAGTATTTT

D: .
V: TRBV6-6
size: .
J: TRBJ2-7
CDR3: CASSYSGGGISYEQYF
DNA: TGTGCCAGCAGTTACTCGGGCGGAGGGATCTCCTACGAGCAGTACTTC

D: .
V: TRBV2
size: few
J: TRBJ2-7
CDR3: CASRTPSYEQYF
DNA: TGTGCCAGCAGGACTCCCTCCTACGAGCAGTACTTC

D: .
V: TRBV7-7
size: .
J: TRBJ2-1
CDR3: CASSFQNPPNEQFF
DNA: TGTGCTAGCAGCTTTCAGAACCCTCCCAATGAGCAGTTCTTC

D: .
V: TRBV13
size: .
J: TRBJ2-5
CDR3: CASSLSMVGYQETQYF
DNA: TGTGCCAGCAGCCTTTCCATGGTGGGGTACCAGGAGACCCAGTACTTC

D: TRBD2
V: TRBV5-1
size: many
J: TRBJ2-7
CDR3: CASSLVAGADEQYF
DNA: TGCGCCAGCAGCTTGGTAGCGGGAGCTGACGAGCAGTACTTC

D: .
V: TRBV28
size: once
J: TRBJ1-2
CDR3: CASIRGQGLWTGYTF
DNA: TGTGCCAGTATCCGAGGCCAGGGGCTTTGGACTGGCTACACCTTC

D: .
V: TRBV28
size: many
J: TRBJ1-5
CDR3: CASRPPSGGHQPQHF
DNA: TGTGCCAGCAGACCCCCATCGGGGGGCCATCAGCCCCAGCATTTT

D: .
V: TRBV7-2
size: few
J: TRBJ2-3
CDR3: CASSLGKLARIYTDTQYF
DNA: TGTGCCAGCAGCTTAGGCAAACTAGCTCGAATATACACAGATACGCAGTATTTT

D: .
V: TRBV7-2
size: .
J: TRBJ1-5
CDR3: CASSQGVGDQPQHF
DNA: TGTGCCAGCAGCCAAGGGGTGGGGGATCAGCCCCAGCATTTT

D: TRBD1
V: TRBV10-2
size: many
J: TRBJ1-5
CDR3: CASRQGADQPQHF
DNA: TGCGCCAGTCGACAGGGAGCCGATCAGCCCCAGCATTTT

D: .
V: TRBV11-2
size: .
J: TRBJ1-5
CDR3: CASSAPGAGNQPQHF
DNA: TGTGCCAGCAGCGCCCCGGGGGCGGGCAATCAGCCCCAGCATTTT

D: TRBD1
V: TRBV5-4
size: .
J: TRBJ2-3
CDR3: CASSDDRDHTDTQYF
DNA: TGTGCCAGCAGCGATGACAGGGACCACACAGATACGCAGTATTTT

D: .
V: TRBV18
size: many
J: TRBJ1-5
CDR3: CASSPLGGGNQPQHF
DNA: TGTGCCAGCTCACCCCTGGGGGGAGGCAATCAGCCCCAGCATTTT

D: .
V: TRBV29-1
size: many
J: TRBJ1-2
CDR3: CSVTDGTTNYGYTF
DNA: TGCAGCGTCACCGACGGAACCACTAACTATGGCTACACCTTC

D: TRBD1
V: TRBV27
size: .
J: TRBJ2-7
CDR3: CASSSPGTGYTYEQYF
DNA: TGTGCCAGCAGTTCCCCCGGGACAGGGTACACCTACGAGCAGTACTTC

D: TRBD2
V: TRBV5-5
size: medium-sized
J: TRBJ2-3
CDR3: CASTLAGGTDTQYF
DNA: TGTGCCAGCACCCTAGCGGGGGGCACAGATACGCAGTATTTT

D: TRBD1
V: TRBV5-1
size: few
J: TRBJ2-2
CDR3: CASSSQGFGELFF
DNA: TGCGCCAGCAGCTCACAGGGGTTCGGGGAGCTGTTTTTT

D: TRBD1
V: TRBV20-1
size: many
J: TRBJ2-2
CDR3: CSAVRGPTGELFF
DNA: TGCAGTGCGGTCAGGGGGCCGACCGGGGAGCTGTTTTTT

D: .
V: TRBV6-1
size: many
J: TRBJ1-5
CDR3: CASSEISNQPQHF
DNA: TGCGCCAGCAGTGAAATTAGCAATCAGCCCCAGCATTTT

D: .
V: TRBV4-2
size: many
J: TRBJ1-1
CDR3: CASSQGKGMNTEAFF
DNA: TGTGCCAGCAGCCAAGGCAAGGGTATGAACACTGAAGCTTTCTTT

D: TRBD2
V: TRBV20-1
size: many
J: TRBJ2-7
CDR3: CSARGPTGTSGRAF
DNA: TGCAGTGCTAGAGGTCCTACCGGGACTAGCGGGAGGGCCTTC

D: TRBD2
V: TRBV30
size: many
J: TRBJ2-2
CDR3: CAWTRTSVTGELFF
DNA: TGTGCCTGGACCAGGACTAGCGTGACCGGGGAGCTGTTTTTT

D: .
V: TRBV3-1
size: many
J: TRBJ2-5
CDR3: CASSEDFETQYF
DNA: TGTGCCAGCAGCGAAGACTTTGAGACCCAGTACTTC

D: .
V: TRBV28
size: medium-sized
J: TRBJ2-2
CDR3: CASSFRGNTGELFF
DNA: TGTGCCAGCAGTTTCCGGGGGAACACCGGGGAGCTGTTTTTT

D: .
V: TRBV28
size: medium-sized
J: TRBJ2-7
CDR3: CASSPTFIRTVSYEQYF
DNA: TGTGCCAGCAGCCCTACGTTTATTCGGACGGTATCCTACGAGCAGTACTTC

D: .
V: TRBV12-3/TRBV12-4
size: many
J: TRBJ2-5
CDR3: CASSKRGSWEETQYF
DNA: TGTGCCAGCAGCAAACGGGGCTCTTGGGAAGAGACCCAGTACTTC

D: .
V: TRBV7-9
size: many
J: TRBJ2-7
CDR3: CASSLEKAAYGEQYF
DNA: TGTGCCAGCAGCTTGGAGAAGGCGGCATATGGGGAGCAGTACTTC

D: .
V: TRBV9
size: many
J: TRBJ2-7
CDR3: CASSPYQTQSYEQYF
DNA: TGTGCCAGCAGTCCTTACCAGACCCAGTCCTACGAGCAGTACTTC

D: TRBD2
V: TRBV6-1
size: .
J: TRBJ2-1
CDR3: CASSNSGVGEQFF
DNA: TGTGCCAGCAGTAATAGCGGGGTGGGGGAGCAGTTCTTC

D: TRBD1
V: TRBV28
size: .
J: TRBJ1-6
CDR3: CASSFRDRGSPLHF
DNA: TGTGCCAGCAGTTTTAGGGACAGGGGTTCACCCCTCCACTTT

D: TRBD2
V: TRBV5-1
size: many
J: TRBJ2-5
CDR3: CASSPTGLAGPGTQYF
DNA: TGCGCCAGCAGCCCAACGGGACTAGCGGGCCCAGGGACCCAGTACTTC